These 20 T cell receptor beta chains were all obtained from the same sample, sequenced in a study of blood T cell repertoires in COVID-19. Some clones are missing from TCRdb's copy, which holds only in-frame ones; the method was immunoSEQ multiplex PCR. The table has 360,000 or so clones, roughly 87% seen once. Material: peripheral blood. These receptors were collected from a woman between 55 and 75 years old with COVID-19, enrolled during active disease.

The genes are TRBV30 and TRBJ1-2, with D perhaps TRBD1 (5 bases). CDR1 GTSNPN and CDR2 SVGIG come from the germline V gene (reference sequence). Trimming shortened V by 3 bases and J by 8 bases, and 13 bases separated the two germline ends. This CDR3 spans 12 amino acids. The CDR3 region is CAWSRGEWGYTF. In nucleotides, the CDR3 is TGTGCCTGGAGCCGGGGGGAGTGGGGCTACACCTTC.

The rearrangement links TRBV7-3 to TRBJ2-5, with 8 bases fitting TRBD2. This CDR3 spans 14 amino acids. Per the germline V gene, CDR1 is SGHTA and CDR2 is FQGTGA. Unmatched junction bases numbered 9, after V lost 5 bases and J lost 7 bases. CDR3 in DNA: TGTGCCAGCAGCGCCGGGGACGGGAGGGGGACCCAGTACTTC. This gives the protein CASSAGDGRGTQYF.

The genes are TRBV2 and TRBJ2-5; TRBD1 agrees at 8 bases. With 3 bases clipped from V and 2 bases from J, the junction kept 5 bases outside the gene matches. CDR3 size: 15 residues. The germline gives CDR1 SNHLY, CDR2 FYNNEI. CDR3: CASSDRGRRQETQYF. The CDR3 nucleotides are TGTGCCAGCAGTGACAGGGGGCGCCGGCAAGAGACCCAGTACTTC.

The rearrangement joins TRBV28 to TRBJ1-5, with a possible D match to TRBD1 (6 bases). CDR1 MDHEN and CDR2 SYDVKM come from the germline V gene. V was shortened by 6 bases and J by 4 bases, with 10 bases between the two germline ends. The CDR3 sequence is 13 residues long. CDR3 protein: CASRQGNNQPQHF. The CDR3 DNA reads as TGTGCCAGCAGACAGGGTAATAATCAGCCCCAGCATTTT. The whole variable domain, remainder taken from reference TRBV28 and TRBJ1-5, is DVKVTQSSRYLVKRTGEKVFLECVQDMDHENMFWYRQDPGLGLRLIYFSYDVKMKEKGDIPEGYSVSREKKERFSLILESASTNQTSMYLCASRQGNNQPQHFGDGTRLSIL.

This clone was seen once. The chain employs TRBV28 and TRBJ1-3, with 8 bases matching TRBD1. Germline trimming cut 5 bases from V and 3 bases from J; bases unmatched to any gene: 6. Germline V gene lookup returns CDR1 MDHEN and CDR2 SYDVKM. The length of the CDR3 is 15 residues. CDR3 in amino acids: CASSRQGSGGNTIYF. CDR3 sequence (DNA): TGTGCCAGCAGTCGACAGGGGTCAGGTGGAAACACCATATATTTT. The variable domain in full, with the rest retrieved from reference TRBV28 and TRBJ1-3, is DVKVTQSSRYLVKRTGEKVFLECVQDMDHENMFWYRQDPGLGLRLIYFSYDVKMKEKGDIPEGYSVSREKKERFSLILESASTNQTSMYLCASSRQGSGGNTIYFGEGSWLTVV.

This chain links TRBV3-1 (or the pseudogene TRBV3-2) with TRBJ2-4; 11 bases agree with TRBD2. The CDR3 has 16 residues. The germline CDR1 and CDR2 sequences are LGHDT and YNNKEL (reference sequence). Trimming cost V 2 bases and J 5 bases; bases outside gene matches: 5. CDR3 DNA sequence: TGTGCCAGCAGCCAATCCCTAGCGGGGGGACAAAACATTCAGTACTTC. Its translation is CASSQSLAGGQNIQYF.

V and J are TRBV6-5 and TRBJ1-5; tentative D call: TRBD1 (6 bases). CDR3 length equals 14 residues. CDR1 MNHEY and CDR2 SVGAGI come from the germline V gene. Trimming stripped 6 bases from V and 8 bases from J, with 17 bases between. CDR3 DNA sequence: TGTGCCAGCAGGGGGCGCTTGGACAGAGAGCCCCAGCATTTT. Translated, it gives CASRGRLDREPQHF.

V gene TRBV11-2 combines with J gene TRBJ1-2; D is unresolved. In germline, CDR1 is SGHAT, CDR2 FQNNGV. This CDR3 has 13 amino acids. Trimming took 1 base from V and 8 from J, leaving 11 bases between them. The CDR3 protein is CASSLVTGMGYTF. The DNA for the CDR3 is TGTGCCAGCAGCTTAGTCACCGGTATGGGCTACACCTTC.

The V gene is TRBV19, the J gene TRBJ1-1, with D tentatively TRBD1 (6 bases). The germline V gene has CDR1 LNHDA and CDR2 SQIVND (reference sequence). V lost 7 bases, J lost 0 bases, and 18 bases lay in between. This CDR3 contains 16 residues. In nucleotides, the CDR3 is TGTGCCAGTAACCCGGGGGGGGCCATCCTGAACACTGAAGCTTTCTTT. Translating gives CASNPGGAILNTEAFF.

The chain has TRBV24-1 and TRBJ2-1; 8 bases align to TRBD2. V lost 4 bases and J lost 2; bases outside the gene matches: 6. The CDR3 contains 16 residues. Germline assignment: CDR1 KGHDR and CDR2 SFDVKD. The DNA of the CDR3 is TGTGCCACCAGTGAGGGCGGGGGGCCTCCCTACAATGAGCAGTTCTTC. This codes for CATSEGGGPPYNEQFF.

The CDR3 DNA sequence: TGTGCCAGCTCACCACCGAAAGGGGTCTTGGAGCAGTTCTTC. This sequence encodes CASSPPKGVLEQFF. The chain links TRBV18 to TRBJ2-1, with D possibly TRBD1 on 5 matching bases. This CDR3 comprises 14 residues. Per germline, CDR1 KGHSH and CDR2 LQKENI. V lost 0 bases to trimming and J lost 10 bases, with 13 bases between them.

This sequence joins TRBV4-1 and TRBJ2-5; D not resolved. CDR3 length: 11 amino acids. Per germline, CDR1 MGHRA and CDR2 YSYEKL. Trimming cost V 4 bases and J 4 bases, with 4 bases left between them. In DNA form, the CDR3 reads TGCGCCAGCAGCCCAGGAGAGACCCAGTACTTC. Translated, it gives CASSPGETQYF.

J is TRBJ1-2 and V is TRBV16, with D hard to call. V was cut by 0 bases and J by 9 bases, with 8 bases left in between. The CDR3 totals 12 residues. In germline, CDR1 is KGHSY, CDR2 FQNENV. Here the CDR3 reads CASSQSSGSYTF. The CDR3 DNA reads TGTGCCAGCAGCCAATCAAGCGGGAGCTACACCTTC.

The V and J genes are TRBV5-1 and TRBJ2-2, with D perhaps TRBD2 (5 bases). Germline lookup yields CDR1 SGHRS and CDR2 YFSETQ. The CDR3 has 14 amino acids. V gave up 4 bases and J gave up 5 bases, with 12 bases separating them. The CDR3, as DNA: TGCGCCAGCAGCCCGGACGGGAAGACCGGGGAGCTGTTTTTT. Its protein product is CASSPDGKTGELFF.

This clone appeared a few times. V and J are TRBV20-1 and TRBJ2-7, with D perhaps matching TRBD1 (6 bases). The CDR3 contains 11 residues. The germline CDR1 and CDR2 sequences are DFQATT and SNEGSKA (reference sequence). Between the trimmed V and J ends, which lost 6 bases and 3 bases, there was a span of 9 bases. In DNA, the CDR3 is TGCAGTGCCGGCAGGGGCTACGAGCAGTACTTC. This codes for CSAGRGYEQYF.

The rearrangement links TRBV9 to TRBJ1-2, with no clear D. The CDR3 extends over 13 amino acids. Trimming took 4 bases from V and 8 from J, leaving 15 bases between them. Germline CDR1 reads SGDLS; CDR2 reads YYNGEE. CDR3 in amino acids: CASSPPTPGGYTF. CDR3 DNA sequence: TGTGCCAGCAGCCCACCGACTCCGGGGGGCTACACCTTC.

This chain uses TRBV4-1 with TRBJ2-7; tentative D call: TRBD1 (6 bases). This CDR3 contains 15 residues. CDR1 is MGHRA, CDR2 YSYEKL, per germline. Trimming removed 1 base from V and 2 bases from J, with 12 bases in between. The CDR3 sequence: CASSQATDRTYEQYF. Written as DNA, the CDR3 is TGCGCCAGCAGCCAAGCTACGGACAGAACCTACGAGCAGTACTTC.

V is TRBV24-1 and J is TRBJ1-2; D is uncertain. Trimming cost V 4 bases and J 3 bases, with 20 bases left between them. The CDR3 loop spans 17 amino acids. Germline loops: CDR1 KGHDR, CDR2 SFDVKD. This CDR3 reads CATSESTGPSRDYGYTF. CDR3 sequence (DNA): TGTGCCACCAGTGAGTCTACCGGGCCTTCGAGGGACTATGGCTACACCTTC.

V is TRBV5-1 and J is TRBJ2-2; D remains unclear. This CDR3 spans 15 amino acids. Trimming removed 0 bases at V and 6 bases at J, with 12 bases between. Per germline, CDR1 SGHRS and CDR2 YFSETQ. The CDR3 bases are TGCGCCAGCAGCTTGGGTTTAGTAGAGGCCGGGGAGCTGTTTTTT. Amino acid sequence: CASSLGLVEAGELFF. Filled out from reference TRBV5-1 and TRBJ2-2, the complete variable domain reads KAGVTQTPRYLIKTRGQQVTLSCSPISGHRSVSWYQQTPGQGLQFLFEYFSETQRNKGNFPGRFSGRQFSNSRSEMNVSTLELGDSALYLCASSLGLVEAGELFFGEGSRLTVL.

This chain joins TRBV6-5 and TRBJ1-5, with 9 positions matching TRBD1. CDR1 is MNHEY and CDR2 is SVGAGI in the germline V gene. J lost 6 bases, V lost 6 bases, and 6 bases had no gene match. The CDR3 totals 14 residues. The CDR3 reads CASSATGGGQPQHF. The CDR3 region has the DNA TGTGCCAGCAGCGCAACAGGGGGCGGTCAGCCCCAGCATTTT.